This TCR beta chain was sequenced during a study of early T cells in non-severe SARS-CoV-2 infection. Study-wide context: Sequencing of unsorted whole blood was done on bulk RNA, leaving chains unpaired.

The TCR library protocol attached unique molecular identifiers to the individual cDNA molecules. In TCRdb, the 5' RACE reads were re-called with MiXCR into one record per CDR3 protein. The repertoire includes about 71,000 distinct CDR3 sequences, roughly an eighth of them detected once, and about an eighth sits in the top ten. In its sample, this clonotype was seen many times. Its target is not known. General study results and limits: CD4 and private specificities were missed by VDJdb matching, which favored anti-spike CD8 responses.

This TCR came from an adult who was a healthcare worker with PCR-confirmed SARS-CoV-2 infection or an uninfected control (not recorded which). Sequencing was performed on whole blood.

CDR3 in DNA: TGTGCCAGCAGCCCCCGCGCGGGGGACACCGGGGAGCTGTTTTTT. Amino acid sequence: CASSPRAGDTGELFF. This chain joins TRBV7-6 and TRBJ2-2; 7 bases agree with TRBD2. The CDR3 contains 15 residues. Germline trimming cut 5 bases from V and 3 bases from J; bases unmatched to any gene: 6. In germline, CDR1 is SGHVS, CDR2 FNYEAQ.